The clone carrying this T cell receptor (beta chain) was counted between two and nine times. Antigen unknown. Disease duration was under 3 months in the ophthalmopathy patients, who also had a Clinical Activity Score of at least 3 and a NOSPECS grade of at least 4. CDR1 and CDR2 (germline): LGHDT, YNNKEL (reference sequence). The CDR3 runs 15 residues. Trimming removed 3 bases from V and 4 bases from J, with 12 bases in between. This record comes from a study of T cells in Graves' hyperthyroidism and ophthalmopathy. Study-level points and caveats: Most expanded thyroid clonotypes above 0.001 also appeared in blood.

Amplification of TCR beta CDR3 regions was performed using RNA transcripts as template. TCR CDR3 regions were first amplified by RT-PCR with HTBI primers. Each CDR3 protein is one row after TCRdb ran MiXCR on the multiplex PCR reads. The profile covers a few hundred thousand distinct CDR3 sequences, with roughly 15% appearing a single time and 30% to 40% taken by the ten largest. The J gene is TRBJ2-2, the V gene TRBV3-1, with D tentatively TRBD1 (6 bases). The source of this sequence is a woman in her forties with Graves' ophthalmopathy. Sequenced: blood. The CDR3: CASSHYRARTGELFF. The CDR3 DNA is TGTGCCAGCAGCCATTACAGGGCTCGCACCGGGGAGCTGTTTTTT.